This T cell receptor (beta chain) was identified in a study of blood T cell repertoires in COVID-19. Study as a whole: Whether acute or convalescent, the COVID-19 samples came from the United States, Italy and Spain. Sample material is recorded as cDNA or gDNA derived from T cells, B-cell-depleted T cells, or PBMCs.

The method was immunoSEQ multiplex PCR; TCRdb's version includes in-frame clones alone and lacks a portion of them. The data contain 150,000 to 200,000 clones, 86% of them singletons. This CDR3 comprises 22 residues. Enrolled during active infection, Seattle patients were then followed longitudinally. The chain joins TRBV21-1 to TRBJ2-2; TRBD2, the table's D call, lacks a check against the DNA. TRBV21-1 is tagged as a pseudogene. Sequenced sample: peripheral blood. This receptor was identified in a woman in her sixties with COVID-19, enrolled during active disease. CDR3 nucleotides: TGTGCCATCAAGCAACAAAGGGAAAGGGAAAGACTAGCGGCTACGAACACCGGGGAGCTGTTTTTT. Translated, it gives CAIKQQRERERLAATNTGELFF.